The sequence of this T cell receptor beta chain was determined in a study of regulatory T cells in long-lasting Graves disease. Study-level results: TCR diversity was lower in persistent Graves' patients than in newly diagnosed ones. Persistent patients had a count of shared public clonotypes (approximately 2,700) that exceeded that of new patients (almost 1,000).

CDR1 is LGHDT and CDR2 is YNNKEL in the germline V gene (reference sequence). The CDR3 runs to 17 residues. The V gene end was trimmed by 1 base and the J gene end by 6 bases; junction bases not matched to a gene: 11. The time point was: persistent/refractory GD, antithyroid drugs over 5 years with positive TRAb. Extracted RNA from PBMCs served as the source of the TCR library. An endocrinology department in Xi'an, China, supplied the patients. This clonotype was recorded a few times. The antigen is not known. Sequencing libraries for TCR beta were prepared with iRepertoire HTBI primers and Arm-PCR of CDR3 regions. TCRdb reprocessed the multiplex PCR reads with MiXCR, giving one entry per CDR3 protein. The table lists approximately 440,000 distinct CDR3 sequences, 23% of them singletons.

Sequencing used peripheral blood mononuclear cells (PBMCs), obtained when the disease was refractory, from a patient treated with antithyroid drugs. This clonotype was obtained from a female donor with Graves disease. The J gene is TRBJ1-2, the V gene TRBV3-1, with 10 bases that match TRBD1. The CDR3 reads CASSQGPLGQGTDGYTF. As DNA, the CDR3 is TGTGCCAGCAGCCAAGGCCCCCTGGGACAGGGGACTGATGGCTACACCTTC.